Listed below are T cell receptor beta chains from one sample, sequenced in a study of PD-L1 blockade in urothelial cancer. Only in-frame clones appear in the TCRdb table, and some are missing; sequencing was by immunoSEQ multiplex PCR. The sample holds 90,000 to 100,000 clones, roughly 89% seen once. This sample comprised PBMCs, obtained around atezolizumab (anti-PD-L1) treatment. All receptors derive from a man aged 55 to 70 with urothelial cancer. Each CDR3 is given with its conserved first and last residue. D genes are given only for firm matches. The listing skips clone size in some rows; elsewhere it reads once, few, many or a size class.

size | J | D | V | DNA | CDR3
NA | TRBJ1-4 | TRBD1 | TRBV4-1 | TGCGCCAGCAGCCAAGTTCTAGGGACAGGGGGCGTTTTT | CASSQVLGTGGVF
NA | TRBJ2-7 | NA | TRBV7-8 | TGTGCCAGCACCCGGGGATACGAGCAGTACTTC | CASTRGYEQYF
NA | TRBJ2-7 | TRBD1 | TRBV10-3 | TGTGCCATCAGTAGCAGGACAGGAGCCTACGAGCAGTACTTC | CAISSRTGAYEQYF
NA | TRBJ2-1 | TRBD2 | TRBV27 | TGTGCCAGCAGTCCTCGGACTAGCGGCAATGAGCAGTTCTTC | CASSPRTSGNEQFF
once | TRBJ2-5 | NA | TRBV27 | TGTGCCAGCAGTTTAAATTTCCGGGAGACCCAGTACTTC | CASSLNFRETQYF
once | TRBJ1-2 | NA | TRBV27 | TGTGCCAGCAGTTTTCAATCACAGGGCGGGAACTATGGCTACACCTTC | CASSFQSQGGNYGYTF
NA | TRBJ2-3 | TRBD2 | TRBV5-1 | TGCGCCAGCAGCTTGGCTGGCGGGAGGGCAGCAGATACGCAGTATTTT | CASSLAGGRAADTQYF
NA | TRBJ2-5 | TRBD1 | TRBV18 | TGTGCCAGCTCACCAGTAGGACAGGGTCAAGAGACCCAGTACTTC | CASSPVGQGQETQYF
NA | TRBJ2-7 | NA | TRBV6-5 | TGTGCCAGTCAAACCGCGGGGCGTCCCTACGAGCAGTACTTC | CASQTAGRPYEQYF
NA | TRBJ2-7 | NA | TRBV7-2 | TGTGCCAGCAGCCCTCAGCGGGTCCCCTCCTACGAGCAGTACTTC | CASSPQRVPSYEQYF
NA | TRBJ1-6 | TRBD1 | TRBV7-2 | TGTGCCAGCAGCTTACGCCTGGGACAGGGGGCGAATTCACCCCTCCACTTT | CASSLRLGQGANSPLHF
NA | TRBJ1-6 | TRBD1 | TRBV9 | TGTGCCAGCAGCGTGGGACAGGGGCCCAATTCACCCCTCCACTTT | CASSVGQGPNSPLHF
NA | TRBJ2-1 | TRBD2 | TRBV6-1 | TGTGCCAGCCGTTCACCCGGCGGACTAGGGAAGCAGTTCTTC | CASRSPGGLGKQFF
NA | TRBJ1-2 | TRBD1 | TRBV6-6 | TGTGCCAGCAGTTATTACCGGGACAGGGATGGCTACACCTTC | CASSYYRDRDGYTF
NA | TRBJ2-2 | NA | TRBV2 | TGTGCCAGCGCCCGGAGTACCGGGGAGCTGTTTTTT | CASARSTGELFF
NA | TRBJ2-1 | TRBD2 | TRBV14 | TGTGCCAGCAGCCCCCTTGAAAGTTATAGCGGGGGTAACTACAATGAGCAGTTCTTC | CASSPLESYSGGNYNEQFF
NA | TRBJ2-7 | TRBD1 | TRBV5-5 | TGTGCCAGCAGCTGGGGACAGGGGATCTACGAGCAGTACTTC | CASSWGQGIYEQYF
NA | TRBJ1-1 | NA | TRBV28 | TGTGCCAGCAGTCCCCGGGGGTCACGGAACACTGAAGCTTTCTTT | CASSPRGSRNTEAFF
few | TRBJ2-6 | NA | TRBV27 | TGTGCCAGCAGTTTGGCCGCTGGGGCCAACGTCCTGACTTTC | CASSLAAGANVLTF
few | TRBJ1-1 | TRBD1 | TRBV7-9 | TGTGCCAGCAGCGCAGGGACAGGGAACACTGAAGCTTTCTTT | CASSAGTGNTEAFF
NA | TRBJ1-1 | NA | TRBV12-2 | TGTGCAAGTCGCTTAGACGATAGACAGTCGGGCACTGAAGCTTTCTTT | CASRLDDRQSGTEAFF
NA | TRBJ2-3 | NA | TRBV5-1 | TGCGCCAGCAGCTTCAAGGGGTCGAGCACAGATACGCAGTATTTT | CASSFKGSSTDTQYF
NA | TRBJ2-5 | TRBD2 | TRBV18 | TGTGCCAGCTCACCACGGGGAGCGGGGCCCCAAGAGACCCAGTACTTC | CASSPRGAGPQETQYF
once | TRBJ1-1 | NA | TRBV2 | TGTGCCAGCAGTGTTGAAGGGGGGGACACTGAAGCTTTCTTT | CASSVEGGDTEAFF
NA | TRBJ1-2 | NA | TRBV7-9 | TGTGCCAGCAGCTTAGGGGGGAGGGGGTCACCCCTCTATGGCTACACCTTC | CASSLGGRGSPLYGYTF
NA | TRBJ2-1 | TRBD2 | TRBV29-1 | TGCAGCGTTGCTTTAGCGGGGGTCGACAATGAGCAGTTCTTC | CSVALAGVDNEQFF
NA | TRBJ2-1 | TRBD2 | TRBV5-4 | TGTGCCAGCAGCTTGGACCCTAGCGGCGGCTCCTACAATGAGCAGTTCTTC | CASSLDPSGGSYNEQFF
NA | TRBJ2-7 | TRBD2 | TRBV10-3 | TGTGCCATCAGCGGCCTTTGGACTAGCGGCTACGAGCAGTACTTC | CAISGLWTSGYEQYF
once | TRBJ1-2 | TRBD1 | TRBV28 | TGTGCCAGCAGACCCGGGACAGGCTATGGCTACACCTTC | CASRPGTGYGYTF
NA | TRBJ1-2 | TRBD1 | TRBV19 | TGTGCCAGTAGTATGGGACAGTCAGCTAACTATGGCTACACCTTC | CASSMGQSANYGYTF
few | TRBJ2-5 | TRBD2 | TRBV7-2 | TGTGCCAGCAGCTTAGCGGCGGGCGGGGGGGGAGAGACCCAGTACTTC | CASSLAAGGGGETQYF
few | TRBJ2-7 | TRBD2 | TRBV11-2 | TGTGCCAGCAGCCCGGCGGATCGCGGGGGACGTTACGAGCAGTACTTC | CASSPADRGGRYEQYF
once | TRBJ2-5 | TRBD2 | TRBV7-2 | TGTGCCAGCAGCGCGACCCTAGCGGGGGTGGGGAGTGAGACCCAGTACTTC | CASSATLAGVGSETQYF